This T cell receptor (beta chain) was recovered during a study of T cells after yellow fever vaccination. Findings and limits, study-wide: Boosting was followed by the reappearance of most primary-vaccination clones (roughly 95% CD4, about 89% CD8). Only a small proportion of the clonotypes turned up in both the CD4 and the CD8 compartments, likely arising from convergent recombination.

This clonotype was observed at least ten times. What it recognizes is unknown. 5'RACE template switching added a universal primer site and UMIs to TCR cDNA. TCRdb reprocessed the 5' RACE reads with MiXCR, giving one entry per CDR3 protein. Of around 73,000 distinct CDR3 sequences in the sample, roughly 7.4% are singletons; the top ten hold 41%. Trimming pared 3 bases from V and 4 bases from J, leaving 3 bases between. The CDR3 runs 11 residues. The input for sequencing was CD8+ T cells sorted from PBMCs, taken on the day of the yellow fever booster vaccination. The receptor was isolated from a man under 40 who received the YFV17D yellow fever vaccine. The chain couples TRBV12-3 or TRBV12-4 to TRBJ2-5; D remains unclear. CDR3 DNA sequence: TGTGCCAGCAGTTTTGGAGAGACCCAGTACTTC. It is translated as CASSFGETQYF.